Listed here is a single T cell receptor (beta chain). No antigen is known for it. The sample comes from a study of T cells in localized non-small cell lung cancer. Study-wide points: The highest T cell clonality was in uninvolved adjacent lung, above tumor.

Only in-frame clones appear in the TCRdb table, and some are missing; sequencing was by immunoSEQ multiplex PCR. This sample yields tens of thousands of clones, of which 85% to 90% are seen a single time; around 20% belongs to the top ten. CDR1 is LNHDA, CDR2 SQIVND, per germline (reference sequence). The J segment lost 2 bases and the V segment lost 9 bases, leaving 6 bases of the junction unmatched. The CDR3 spans 15 residues. The specimen comprised peripheral blood, sampled before any cancer treatment. The sequence came from a man aged 35-69 years with stage I squamous cell lung carcinoma. The gene calls are TRBV19 and TRBJ2-1; 11 bases are a match to TRBD2. CDR3 coding DNA: TGTGCCAGGGGACTAGCGGACGATACCTACAATGAGCAGTTCTTC. Its protein is CARGLADDTYNEQFF.